This entry lists 2 T cell receptor beta chains sequenced from one sample in a study of blood T cell repertoires in COVID-19 (TCRdb year 2020). Receptors were amplified or captured by the immunoSEQ multiplex PCR assay. In TCRdb, the immuneACCESS table is reduced to in-frame sequences with V and J assigned. These tables do not hold every clone; where another copy was compared, an unresolved V gene accounts for under half, and the others remain unexplained. The sample table contains about 180,000 clones; only one count was recorded for approximately 86% of them. Under 9.5% of the sample rests with the top ten. Sequencing input: peripheral blood. Every receptor here comes from a man over 45 with active or convalescent COVID-19.

The chain has TRBV6-2 or TRBV6-3 and TRBJ2-1, with 12 bases fitting TRBD2. The V gene end was trimmed by 2 bases and the J gene end by 5 bases; junction bases not matched to a gene: 4. The CDR3 length is 16 residues. Looked up from germline, CDR1 is MNHEY and CDR2 is SVGEGT. In nucleotides, the CDR3 is TGTGCCAGCAGTTACCCTAGCGGGGGGGTCAACAATGAGCAGTTCTTC. It yields the protein CASSYPSGGVNNEQFF.

This sequence joins TRBV13 and TRBJ1-6; a weak D match, TRBD1 (6 bases). This CDR3 has 14 residues. Germline V gives CDR1 PRHDT, CDR2 FYEKMQ (reference sequence). Between the trimmed V and J ends, which lost 6 bases and 9 bases, there was a span of 15 bases. The CDR3 reads CASRQGEGGSPLHF. Written as DNA, the CDR3 is TGTGCCAGCAGACAGGGTGAAGGAGGTTCACCCCTCCACTTT.